This T cell receptor (beta chain) comes out of a study of siplizumab effects on memory and regulatory T cells. The data were produced by immunoSEQ multiplex PCR, yet TCRdb's version contains in-frame clones alone and is incomplete. The data contain 100,000 or so clones, around 90% of them singletons. Trimming stripped 2 bases from V and 0 bases from J, with 5 bases between. The CDR3 contains 14 residues. Germline CDR1 and CDR2: LNHDA and SQIVND (reference sequence). Study conclusions and caveats: Controls had 25% to 30% Treg-derived mappable alloreactive CD4+ clones on average, versus around 71% with siplizumab. The apparent diversity of naive T cells exceeded that of memory cells, and naive T cells seemed to make a major contribution to the alloresponse. Some alloreactive sequences were traceable to unstimulated CD4+ memory cells, and siplizumab significantly reduced them. In siplizumab cultures, the suppressive function of proliferating Tregs remained unconfirmed.

Notes on this clone: Its cognate antigen is unknown.

The sequenced sample consisted of CD4+ T cells sorted from blood. This chain links TRBV19 with TRBJ1-5, with D possibly TRBD1 on 5 matching bases. The sequence was collected from a human donor in good health. The CDR3 spells CASSIRGSNQPQHF. CDR3 DNA sequence: TGTGCCAGTAGTATAAGGGGTAGCAATCAGCCCCAGCATTTT.